Sequencing of this T cell receptor (beta chain) was carried out in a study of blood T cell repertoires in COVID-19. Study as a whole: The origin of the acute and convalescent COVID-19 samples was the United States, Italy and Spain. T cells, B-cell-depleted T cells, or PBMCs supplied cDNA or gDNA.

Trimming took 0 bases from V and 2 from J, leaving 8 bases between them. The CDR3 consists of 15 residues. The V gene's germline CDR1 is KGHSY and CDR2 FQNENV. As processed by the authors: Amplifying reference gene primers gave estimates of nucleated cell counts. The data were produced by immunoSEQ multiplex PCR, yet TCRdb's version contains in-frame clones alone and is incomplete. Clone size and the V and J calls come from that table; the DNA yielded D and trimming. The repertoire consists of 60,000 to 75,000 clones, with around 90% occurring once and the leading ten covering roughly 7.3%. The chain couples TRBV16 to TRBJ1-5; tentative D call: TRBD1 (6 bases). The clonotype originates from a man aged 35 to 55 with COVID-19, enrolled during active disease. Input material: peripheral blood. Here the CDR3 DNA reads TGTGCCAGCAGCCAATCACAGGGCGGCAATCAGCCCCAGCATTTT. This sequence encodes CASSQSQGGNQPQHF.